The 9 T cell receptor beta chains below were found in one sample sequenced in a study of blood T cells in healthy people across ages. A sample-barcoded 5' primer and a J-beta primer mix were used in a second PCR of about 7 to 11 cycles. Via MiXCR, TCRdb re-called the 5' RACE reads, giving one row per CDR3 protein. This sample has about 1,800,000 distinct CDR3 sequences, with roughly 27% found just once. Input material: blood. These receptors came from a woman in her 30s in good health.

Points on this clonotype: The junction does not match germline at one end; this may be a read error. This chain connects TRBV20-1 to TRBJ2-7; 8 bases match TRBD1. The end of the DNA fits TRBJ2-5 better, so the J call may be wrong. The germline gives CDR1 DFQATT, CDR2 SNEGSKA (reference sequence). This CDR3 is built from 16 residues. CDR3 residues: CSAIPRGQATQGTQYF. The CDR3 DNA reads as TGCAGTGCCATACCAAGGGGACAGGCGACCCAAGGGACCCAGTACTTC.

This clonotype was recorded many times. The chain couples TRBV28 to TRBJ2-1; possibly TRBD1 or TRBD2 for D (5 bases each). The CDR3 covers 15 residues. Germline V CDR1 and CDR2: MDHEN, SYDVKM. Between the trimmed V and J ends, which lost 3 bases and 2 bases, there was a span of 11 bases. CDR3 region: CASSLSGGPYNEQFF. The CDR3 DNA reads TGTGCCAGCAGTTTGAGTGGGGGTCCCTACAATGAGCAGTTCTTC.

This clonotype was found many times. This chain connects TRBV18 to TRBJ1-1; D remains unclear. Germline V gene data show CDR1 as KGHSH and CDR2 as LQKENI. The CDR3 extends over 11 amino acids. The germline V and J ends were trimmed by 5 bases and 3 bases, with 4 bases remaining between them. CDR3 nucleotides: TGTGCCAGCTCATCGGACACTGAAGCTTTCTTT. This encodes CASSSDTEAFF.

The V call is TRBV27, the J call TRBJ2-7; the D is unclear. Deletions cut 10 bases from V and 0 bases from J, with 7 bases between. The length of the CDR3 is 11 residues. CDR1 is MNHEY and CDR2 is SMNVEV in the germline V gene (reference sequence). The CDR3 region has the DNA TGTGCCACCATCCCCTCCTACGAGCAGTACTTC. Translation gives CATIPSYEQYF.

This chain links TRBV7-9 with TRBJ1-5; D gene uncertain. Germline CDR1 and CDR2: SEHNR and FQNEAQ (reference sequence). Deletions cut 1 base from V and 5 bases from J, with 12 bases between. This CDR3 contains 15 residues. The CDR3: CASSLGPVDHQPQHF. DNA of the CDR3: TGTGCCAGCAGCTTAGGGCCAGTAGACCATCAGCCCCAGCATTTT.

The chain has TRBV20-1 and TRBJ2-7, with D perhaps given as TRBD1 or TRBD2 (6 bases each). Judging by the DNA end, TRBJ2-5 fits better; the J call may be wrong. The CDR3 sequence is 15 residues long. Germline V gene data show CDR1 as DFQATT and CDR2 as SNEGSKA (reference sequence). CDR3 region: CSAKGGRGQQETQYF. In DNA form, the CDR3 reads TGCAGTGCCAAAGGGGGGAGAGGGCAACAAGAGACCCAGTACTTC.

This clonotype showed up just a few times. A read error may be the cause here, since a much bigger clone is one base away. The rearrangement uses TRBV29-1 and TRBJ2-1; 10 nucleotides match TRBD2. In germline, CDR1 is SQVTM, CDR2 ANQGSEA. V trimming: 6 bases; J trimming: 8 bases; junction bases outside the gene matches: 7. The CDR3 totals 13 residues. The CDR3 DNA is TGCAGCGTGGTAGCGGGAGGAATCGATGAGCAGTTCTTC. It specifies CSVVAGGIDEQFF.

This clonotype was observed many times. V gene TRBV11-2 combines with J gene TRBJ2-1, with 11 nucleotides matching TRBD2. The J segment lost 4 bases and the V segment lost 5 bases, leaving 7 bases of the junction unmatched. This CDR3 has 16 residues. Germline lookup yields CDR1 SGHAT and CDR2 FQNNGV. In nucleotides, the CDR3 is TGTGCCAGCAGCCGAATCGGGACTAGCGGTTACAATGAGCAGTTCTTC. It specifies CASSRIGTSGYNEQFF.

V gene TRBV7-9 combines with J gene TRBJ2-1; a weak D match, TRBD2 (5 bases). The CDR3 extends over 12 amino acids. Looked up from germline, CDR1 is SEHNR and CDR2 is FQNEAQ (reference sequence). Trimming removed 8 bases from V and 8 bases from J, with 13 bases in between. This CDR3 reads CASEGLLDEQFF. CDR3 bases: TGTGCCAGCGAGGGCCTTCTCGATGAGCAGTTCTTC.